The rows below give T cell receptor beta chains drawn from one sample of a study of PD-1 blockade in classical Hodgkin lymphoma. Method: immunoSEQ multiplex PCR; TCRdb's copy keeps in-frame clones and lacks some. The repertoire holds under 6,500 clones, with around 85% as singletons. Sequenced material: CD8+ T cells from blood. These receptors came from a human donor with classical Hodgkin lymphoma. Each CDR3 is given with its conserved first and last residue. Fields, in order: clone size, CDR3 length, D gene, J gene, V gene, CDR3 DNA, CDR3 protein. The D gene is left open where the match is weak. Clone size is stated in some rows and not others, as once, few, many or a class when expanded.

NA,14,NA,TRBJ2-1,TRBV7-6,TGTGCCAGCAGCTTAGCGGGAAGTTACAATGAGCAGTTCTTC,CASSLAGSYNEQFF
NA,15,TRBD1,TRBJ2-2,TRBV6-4,TGTGCCAGCAGTGAAGGACAGGGGGTGACCGGGGAGCTGTTTTTT,CASSEGQGVTGELFF
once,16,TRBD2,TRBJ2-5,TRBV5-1,TGCGCCAGCAGCCACCTTACTAGCGAACCTTCGGAGACCCAGTACTTC,CASSHLTSEPSETQYF
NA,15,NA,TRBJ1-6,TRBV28,TGTGCCAGCAGTTTACCCCTCGTCGGGGACTCACCCCTCCACTTT,CASSLPLVGDSPLHF
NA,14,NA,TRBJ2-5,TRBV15,TGTGCCACCAGCAGTATATCGTACCAAGAGACCCAGTACTTC,CATSSISYQETQYF
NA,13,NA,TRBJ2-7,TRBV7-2,TGTGCCAGCAGCTTAGTTCAGGGCCACGAGCAGTACTTC,CASSLVQGHEQYF
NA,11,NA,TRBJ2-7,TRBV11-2,TGTGCCAGCAGCCCTATTTACGAGCAGTACTTC,CASSPIYEQYF
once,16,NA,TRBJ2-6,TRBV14,TGTGCCAGCAGCCAAATCCCTCGCTCTGGGGCCAACGTCCTGACTTTC,CASSQIPRSGANVLTF
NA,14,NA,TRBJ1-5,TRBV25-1,TGTGCCAGCAGTTTGCCCTATAGCAATCAGCCCCAGCATTTT,CASSLPYSNQPQHF
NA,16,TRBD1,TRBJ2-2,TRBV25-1,TGTGCCAGCAGCCCTTTCCGACAGGGAACAGGCGGGGAGCTGTTTTTT,CASSPFRQGTGGELFF
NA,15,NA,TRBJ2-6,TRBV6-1,TGTGCCAGCAGTGAAGGAGGGAGCGGGGCCAACGTCCTGACTTTC,CASSEGGSGANVLTF
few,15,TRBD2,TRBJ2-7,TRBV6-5,TGTGCCAGCAGTTACGATAGCGGGAGCTCCTACGAGCAGTACTTC,CASSYDSGSSYEQYF
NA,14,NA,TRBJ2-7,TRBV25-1,TGTGCCAGCACCTCCAGCGGTACCTCCTACGAGCAGTACTTC,CASTSSGTSYEQYF
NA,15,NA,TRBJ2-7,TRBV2,TGTGCCAGCAGTGAATTGGAGGACTCTTCCTACGAGCAGTACTTC,CASSELEDSSYEQYF
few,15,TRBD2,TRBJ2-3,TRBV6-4,TGTGCCAGCAGTGACCGGGCGGGAGCGGGGGATACGCAGTATTTT,CASSDRAGAGDTQYF
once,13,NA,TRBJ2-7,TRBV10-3,TGTGCCACCCTCCCGGAAAGCTCCTACGAGCAGTACTTC,CATLPESSYEQYF
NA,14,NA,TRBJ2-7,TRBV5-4,TGTGCCAGCAGCCCCCGGTGGGACTCCTACGAGCAGTACTTC,CASSPRWDSYEQYF
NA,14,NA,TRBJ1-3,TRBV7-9,TGTGCCAGCAGCCCCTGGAACTCTGGAAACACCATATATTTT,CASSPWNSGNTIYF
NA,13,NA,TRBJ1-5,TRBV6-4,TGTGCCAGCAGTGTAACGAGCAATCAGCCCCAGCATTTT,CASSVTSNQPQHF
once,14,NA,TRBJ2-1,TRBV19,TGTGCCAGTAACCCTATAAGGGGGGGGAACGAGCAGTTCTTC,CASNPIRGGNEQFF
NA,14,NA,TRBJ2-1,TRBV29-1,TGCAGCGTTACCGTGCCTCCGGGTGAGGGTGAGCAGTTCTTC,CSVTVPPGEGEQFF
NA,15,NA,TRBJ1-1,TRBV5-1,TGCGCCAGCAGCTTGGGGACTGCTAAGGACACTGAAGCTTTCTTT,CASSLGTAKDTEAFF
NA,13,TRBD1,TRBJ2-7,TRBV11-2,TGTGCCAGCAGCAAGGGGGCGATCTACGAGCAGTACTTC,CASSKGAIYEQYF
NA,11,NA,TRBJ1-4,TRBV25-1,TGTGCCAGCAGTGTATTGGAAAAACTGTTTTTT,CASSVLEKLFF
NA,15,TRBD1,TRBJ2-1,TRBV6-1,TGTGCCAGCAGTGAGACAGGGGGTTCCGGCAATGAGCAGTTCTTC,CASSETGGSGNEQFF
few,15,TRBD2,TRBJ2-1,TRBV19,TGTGCCAGTAGTGCGACTAGCGAACAATACAATGAGCAGTTCTTC,CASSATSEQYNEQFF
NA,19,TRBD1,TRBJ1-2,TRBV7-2,TGTGCCAGCAGCCCCCGGGACAGGTTTTCGTTTACGATTAACTATGGCTACACCTTC,CASSPRDRFSFTINYGYTF
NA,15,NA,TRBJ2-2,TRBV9,TGTGCCAGCAGCGCCCTAGGACTTCCGCCGGAGGAGCTGTTTTTT,CASSALGLPPEELFF
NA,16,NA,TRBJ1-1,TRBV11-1,TGTGCCAGCAGCTCATTCCGGGGAGAGGAGAACACTGAAGCTTTCTTT,CASSSFRGEENTEAFF
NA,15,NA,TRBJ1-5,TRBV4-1,TGCGCCAGCAGTCCTTACTGGACACAAAATCAGCCCCAGCATTTT,CASSPYWTQNQPQHF
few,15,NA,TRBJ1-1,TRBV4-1,TGCGCCAGCAGCCACCGAGGGGAATTGAACACTGAAGCTTTCTTT,CASSHRGELNTEAFF
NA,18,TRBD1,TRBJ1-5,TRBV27,TGTGCCAGCAGACTTGTCCCGACAGGGGACGATAACAATCAGCCCCAGCATTTT,CASRLVPTGDDNNQPQHF
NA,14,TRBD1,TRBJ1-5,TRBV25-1,TGTGCCAGCAGTCCCGGCAGGGGGGCTCAGCCCCAGCATTTT,CASSPGRGAQPQHF
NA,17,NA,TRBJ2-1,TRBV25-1,TGTGCCAGCAGTGGTATTAGGGGACCCGACCTGAACAATGAGCAGTTCTTC,CASSGIRGPDLNNEQFF
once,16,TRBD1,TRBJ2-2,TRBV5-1,TGCGCCAGCAGCTCCACAGGGGTAATTTTAGCCGGGGAGCTGTTTTTT,CASSSTGVILAGELFF
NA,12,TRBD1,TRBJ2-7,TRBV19,TGTGCCACCCAGACAGGGTTGAACGAGCAGTACTTC,CATQTGLNEQYF
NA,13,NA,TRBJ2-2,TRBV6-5,TGTGCCAGCAGTTACGACAACACCGGGGAGCTGTTTTTT,CASSYDNTGELFF
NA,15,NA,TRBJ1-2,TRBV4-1,TGCGCCAGCAGCCAAGTGGCCGGGCGGGGTTGGGGCTACACCTTC,CASSQVAGRGWGYTF
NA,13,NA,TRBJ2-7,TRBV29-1,TGCAGCGTTAGTCCAGGGGTTGGCTACGAGCAGTACTTC,CSVSPGVGYEQYF
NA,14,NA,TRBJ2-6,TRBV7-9,TGTGCCAGCAGCCCCGATCATTGGGCCAACGTCCTGACTTTC,CASSPDHWANVLTF
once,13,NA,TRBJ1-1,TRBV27,TGTGCCAGCAGTGTCGTCGGGTCAGGCGAAGCTTTCTTT,CASSVVGSGEAFF
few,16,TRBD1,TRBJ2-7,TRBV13,TGTGCCAGCAGCTTAGGCCCTCAGGGGGCGACGGGCGAGCAGTACTTC,CASSLGPQGATGEQYF
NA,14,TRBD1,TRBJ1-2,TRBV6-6,TGTGCCAGCAGTGCGGGACAGGGGAACTATGGCTACACCTTC,CASSAGQGNYGYTF
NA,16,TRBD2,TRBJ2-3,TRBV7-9,TGTGCCAGCAGCTTAGGCGGGAGGGCCTACGCAGATACGCAGTATTTT,CASSLGGRAYADTQYF
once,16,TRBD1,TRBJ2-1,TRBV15,TGTGCCACCAGCAGAGGGACAGGGGGCTCCTACAATGAGCAGTTCTTC,CATSRGTGGSYNEQFF
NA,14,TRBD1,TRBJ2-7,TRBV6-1,TGTGCCAGCAGTAAGGGGACAGGGCAGGCCGAGCAGTACTTC,CASSKGTGQAEQYF
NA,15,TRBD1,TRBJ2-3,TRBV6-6,TGTGCCAGCAGTTTCTCGGACAGGGGAAGGGATACGCAGTATTTT,CASSFSDRGRDTQYF
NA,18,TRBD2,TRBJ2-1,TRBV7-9,TGTGCCAGCAGTGGGACTAGCGGGAGTCTAAGCTCCTACAATGAGCAGTTCTTC,CASSGTSGSLSSYNEQFF
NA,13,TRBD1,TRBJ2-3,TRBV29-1,TGCAGCGATAGACAGGGGGAGGCAGATACGCAGTATTTT,CSDRQGEADTQYF
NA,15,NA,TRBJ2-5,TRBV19,TGTGCCAGTAGTATGCGGGACCTACCTCAAGAGACCCAGTACTTC,CASSMRDLPQETQYF
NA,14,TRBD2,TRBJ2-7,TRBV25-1,TGTGCCACTGTGGGACTAGCGGGAGCTCACGAGCAGTACTTC,CATVGLAGAHEQYF
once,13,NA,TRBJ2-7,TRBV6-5,TGTGCCAGCAGTTACGCAGGATCCTACGAGCAGTACTTC,CASSYAGSYEQYF
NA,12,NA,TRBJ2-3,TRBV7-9,TGTGCCAGCAGCTCGTTACCAGATACGCAGTATTTT,CASSSLPDTQYF
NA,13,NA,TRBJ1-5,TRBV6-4,TGTGCCAGCAGTTCCGACGGGAATCAGCCCCAGCATTTT,CASSSDGNQPQHF
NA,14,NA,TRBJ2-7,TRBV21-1,TGTGCCAGCAGCTCGCCCGGGGTTCTAGACGAGCAGTACTTC,CASSSPGVLDEQYF
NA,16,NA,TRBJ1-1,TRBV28,TGTGCCAGCAGTTATGGTTTAAGGGGCGACTACACTGAAGCTTTCTTT,CASSYGLRGDYTEAFF
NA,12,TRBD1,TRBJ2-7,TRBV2,TGTGCCAGCCAGGGGGTTAAGGTAGAGCAGTACTTC,CASQGVKVEQYF